These T cell receptor beta chains were read from a single sample in a study of neurological immune-mediated disorders. TCRdb reprocessed the 5' RACE reads via MiXCR and lists one record per CDR3 protein. The table records around 61,000 distinct CDR3 sequences, around 5.1% of them present only once. The specimen sequenced was PBMCs. The receptors here all came from a human donor with multiple sclerosis. The donor label of this sample is uncertain. Each CDR3 is given with its conserved first and last residue. A D gene is named only where the DNA matches it firmly. A row's size may be missing; if present it is once, few, many or a size class.

j_gene,d_gene,v_gene,abundance,CDR3nt,CDR3aa
TRBJ2-1,TRBD1,TRBV3-1,many,TGTGCCAGCAGCCAGAGCGGACAGGGAGGAAAGGCCAATGAGCAGTTCTTC,CASSQSGQGGKANEQFF
TRBJ2-1,TRBD2,TRBV20-1,many,TGCAGTGCCCGAGGGCTAGCGGGGGCCGATAAATACAATGAGCAGTTCTTC,CSARGLAGADKYNEQFF
TRBJ1-2,NA,TRBV5-1,many,TGCGCCAGCAGCTCCCTCGGGGGGAACTATGGCTACACCTTC,CASSSLGGNYGYTF
TRBJ2-1,NA,TRBV3-1,many,TGTGCCAGCAGCTATACTACAGGTTACAATGAGCAGTTCTTC,CASSYTTGYNEQFF
TRBJ2-7,TRBD1,TRBV7-8,many,TGTGCCAGCAGCGCCCGGGACAGGGGAAGAACGCTCTACTTC,CASSARDRGRTLYF
TRBJ2-7,NA,TRBV5-6,few,TGTGCCAGCAGTAACCCCCTGCGCAGCTACGAGCAGTACTTC,CASSNPLRSYEQYF
TRBJ2-3,TRBD2,TRBV4-2,many,TGTGCCAGCAGCCAAGAACCTAGCGGTAGCACAGATACGCAGTATTTT,CASSQEPSGSTDTQYF
TRBJ1-1,NA,TRBV5-1,many,TGCGCCAGCAGCTTGGACAGCCCCATGAACACTGAAGCTTTCTTT,CASSLDSPMNTEAFF
TRBJ1-2,NA,TRBV20-1,many,TGCAGTGCTAGAGATCGGCGGACCTATGGCTACACCTTC,CSARDRRTYGYTF
TRBJ1-1,NA,TRBV20-1,many,TGCAGTGCTACAGAGCAGACAGTGAACACTGAAGCTTTCTTT,CSATEQTVNTEAFF
TRBJ1-5,TRBD1,TRBV12-3/TRBV12-4,many,TGTGCCAGCAGTTCCGGGACAGGGGTTTACAATCAGCCCCAGCATTTT,CASSSGTGVYNQPQHF
TRBJ1-5,NA,TRBV5-6,many,TGTGCCAGCAGCTTGACACCGGGGGGGCCCCAGCATTTT,CASSLTPGGPQHF
TRBJ2-6,NA,TRBV9,many,TGTGCCAGCAGCGTAGCAGGGTATGGGGCCAACGTCCTGACTTTC,CASSVAGYGANVLTF
TRBJ1-1,NA,TRBV20-1,many,TGCAGTGCTAGGGTCCCTTCAGACACTGAAGCTTTCTTT,CSARVPSDTEAFF
TRBJ2-3,NA,TRBV18,many,TGTGCCAGCTCACCACGGACTAGCACAGATACGCAGTATTTT,CASSPRTSTDTQYF
TRBJ2-1,NA,TRBV20-1,many,TGCAGTGCCGAAGGCCCGGGACGGCTCACCAATGAGCAGTTCTTC,CSAEGPGRLTNEQFF
TRBJ2-7,TRBD1,TRBV14,many,TGTGCCAGCAGCCCAAGGTCGACAGGGAGAAGGTACGAGCAGTACTTC,CASSPRSTGRRYEQYF
TRBJ1-1,NA,TRBV25-1,many,TGTGCCAGCAGTGAAGGCGTCCCCGGTGAAGCTTTCTTT,CASSEGVPGEAFF
TRBJ1-3,NA,TRBV20-1,many,TGCAGTGCTGTACGGGGGCTGAGTGGAAACACCATATATTTT,CSAVRGLSGNTIYF
TRBJ1-5,TRBD1,TRBV7-2,many,TGTGCCAGCAGCCAAGAACAGGGGGTAAGACAGCCCCAGCATTTT,CASSQEQGVRQPQHF
TRBJ1-3,NA,TRBV29-1,many,TGCAGCGTTGATCTTGGACACCCAAACACCATATATTTT,CSVDLGHPNTIYF
TRBJ1-1,NA,TRBV20-1,once,TGCAGTCCTTCCGCAGGGTTGACTGAAGCTTTCTTT,CSPSAGLTEAFF
TRBJ2-5,NA,TRBV2,many,TGTGCCAGCAAATACCAAGAGACCCAGTACTTC,CASKYQETQYF
TRBJ2-7,NA,TRBV11-1,many,TGTGCCAGCAGCCGGGCGGGGCCGATAGCCTCCTACGAGCAGTACTTC,CASSRAGPIASYEQYF
TRBJ2-1,NA,TRBV20-1,many,TGCAGTGCGCTACCTAACGCAAGCAACTACAATGAGCAGTTCTTC,CSALPNASNYNEQFF
TRBJ2-1,NA,TRBV27,many,TGTGCCAGCAGCCACCGGGACACCCTCAATGAGCAGTTCTTC,CASSHRDTLNEQFF
TRBJ1-2,NA,TRBV20-1,many,TGCAGTGCTAGGAGGGATACTAACTATGGCTACACCTTC,CSARRDTNYGYTF
TRBJ1-2,NA,TRBV15,many,TGTGCCACCAGCAGAGATCGAGCCAGAGAAATCTATGGCTACACCTTC,CATSRDRAREIYGYTF
TRBJ1-5,NA,TRBV2,many,TGTGCCAGCAGTGATCGTGCGGGGGATCAGCCCCAGCATTTT,CASSDRAGDQPQHF
TRBJ1-1,NA,TRBV11-2,many,TGTGCCAGCAGCTTATTTGACCTACATGGGAACACTGAAGCTTTCTTT,CASSLFDLHGNTEAFF
TRBJ2-5,NA,TRBV12-3/TRBV12-4,many,TGTGCCAGCAGCCGATCGGGGAGTGGGGAGACCCAGTACTTC,CASSRSGSGETQYF
TRBJ2-1,NA,TRBV6-5,many,TGTGCCAGCAGTTACTCGACGGGCAATGAGCAGTTCTTC,CASSYSTGNEQFF
TRBJ1-1,NA,TRBV18,many,TGTGCCAGCTCACCACCGAACACTGAAGCTTTCTTT,CASSPPNTEAFF
TRBJ1-1,TRBD1,TRBV20-1,many,TGCAGTGGACCGGGACAGCTAAACACTGAAGCTTTCTTT,CSGPGQLNTEAFF
TRBJ1-2,NA,TRBV29-1,NA,TGCAGCGTTAAATCGAGTAACTATGGCTACACCTTC,CSVKSSNYGYTF
TRBJ1-1,TRBD1,TRBV18,many,TGTGCCAGCTCACCCGTCCGGGACAGGAACACTGAAGCTTTCTTT,CASSPVRDRNTEAFF
TRBJ1-1,NA,TRBV5-1,many,TGCGCCAGCAGCTTGCGGGACATGTCGAACACTGAAGCTTTCTTT,CASSLRDMSNTEAFF
TRBJ1-1,NA,TRBV4-2,many,TGTGCCAGCAGCGTAAAGAACACTGAAGCTTTCTTT,CASSVKNTEAFF
TRBJ2-3,NA,TRBV24-1,many,TGTGCCACCAGTGATCGGATCTTGCGGGGAGATACGCAGTATTTT,CATSDRILRGDTQYF
TRBJ1-1,NA,TRBV7-2,many,TGTGCCAGCAGCTTATGGCCGGGGAACACTGAAGCTTTCTTT,CASSLWPGNTEAFF
TRBJ2-6,TRBD1,TRBV24-1,many,TGTGCCACCAGTGATCCAACAGGGGGCGCTTCTGGGGCCAACGTCCTGACTTTC,CATSDPTGGASGANVLTF
TRBJ2-3,TRBD2,TRBV12-3/TRBV12-4,many,TGTGCCAATAGCGGGGGGGCCAGAGATACGCAGTATTTT,CANSGGARDTQYF